Below are 20 T cell receptor beta chains sequenced from a single sample in a study of T cells in Graves' hyperthyroidism and ophthalmopathy. Amplified TCR beta CDR3 regions came from RNA transcripts. RT-PCR in the first round (using the HTBI primer set) targeted the TCR CDR3. TCRdb re-called the multiplex PCR reads with MiXCR, one entry per CDR3 protein. The table includes about 740,000 distinct CDR3 sequences, approximately 15% detected once. Sequencing was carried out using blood. Receptors originate from a woman aged 18-29 years with Graves' hyperthyroidism.

J is TRBJ2-6 and V is TRBV19, with 11 bases matching TRBD1. The J segment lost 4 bases and the V segment lost 4 bases, leaving 3 bases of the junction unmatched. Germline values: CDR1 LNHDA, CDR2 SQIVND (reference sequence). The CDR3 has 16 residues. The CDR3 loop is CASSTGQGAGANVLTF. In nucleotides, the CDR3 is TGTGCCAGTAGTACCGGACAGGGGGCCGGGGCCAACGTCCTGACTTTC.

This clonotype was found once. This chain joins TRBV4-1 and TRBJ1-2; D call uncertain. Trimming removed 4 bases from V and 3 bases from J, with 15 bases in between. CDR3 length equals 15 residues. The V gene's germline CDR1 is MGHRA and CDR2 YSYEKL. CDR3 sequence (DNA): TGCGCCAGCAGCCCCCCGTGGATTACCGACTATGGCTACACCTTC. Amino acids: CASSPPWITDYGYTF.

This clonotype was picked up one time. This chain uses TRBV12-3 or TRBV12-4 with TRBJ1-3, with D possibly matching TRBD1 (6 bases). The CDR3 covers 14 residues. The CDR3 DNA reads as TGTGTCGGCGGGGGCCCCAACTCTGGAAACACCATATATTTT. Translation gives CVGGGPNSGNTIYF.

The chain recombines TRBV7-9 with TRBJ2-3, with 10 bases identical to TRBD2. CDR1 and CDR2 from the germline V gene are SEHNR and FQNEAQ (reference sequence). The CDR3 contains 16 residues. V shed 6 bases, J shed 7 bases, and the junction held 13 bases outside the gene matches. The CDR3 is CASSSHLAGVWNTQYF. CDR3 DNA: TGTGCCAGCAGTTCCCATCTAGCGGGAGTCTGGAATACGCAGTATTTT. Full variable domain (remainder filled in from reference TRBV7-9 and TRBJ2-3): DTGVSQNPRHKITKRGQNVTFRCDPISEHNRLYWYRQTLGQGPEFLTYFQNEAQLEKSRLLSDRFSAERPKGSFSTLEIQRTEQGDSAMYLCASSSHLAGVWNTQYFGPGTRLTVL.

The chain joins TRBV11-3 to TRBJ2-2; TRBD2 might be the D (5 bases). CDR1 and CDR2 (germline): SGHNT, YENEEA. This CDR3 has 17 amino acids. Between the trimmed V and J ends, which lost 0 bases and 2 bases, there was a span of 13 bases. The CDR3 bases are TGTGCCAGCAGCTTAGACCCCGGGCGGGCTAACACCGGGGAGCTGTTTTTT. Protein product: CASSLDPGRANTGELFF.

This clonotype was recorded at least ten times. The chain joins TRBV20-1 to TRBJ2-3; weak D call: TRBD2 (6 bases). The CDR3 consists of 14 residues. V lost 0 bases to trimming and J lost 10 bases, with 17 bases between them. Per germline, CDR1 DFQATT and CDR2 SNEGSKA (reference sequence). The CDR3 coding sequence is TGCAGTGCTAGAGAGGGACTGGGCCCGAGGGCGCAGTATTTT. Encoded protein: CSAREGLGPRAQYF.

This clonotype was recorded many times. J is TRBJ1-2 and V is TRBV13; D remains unclear. The germline V gene encodes CDR1 PRHDT and CDR2 FYEKMQ (reference sequence). This CDR3 spans 15 amino acids. Between the trimmed V and J ends, which lost 2 bases and 3 bases, there was a span of 13 bases. This chain's CDR3 is CASSLYPSPDYGYTF. The CDR3 DNA is TGTGCCAGCAGCTTATATCCCAGCCCTGACTATGGCTACACCTTC.

This clonotype was counted at least ten times. This chain joins TRBV28 and TRBJ2-7; 10 bases agree with TRBD2. CDR3 length equals 15 residues. Per the germline V gene, CDR1 is MDHEN and CDR2 is SYDVKM. Trimming cost V 8 bases and J 3 bases; bases outside gene matches: 10. DNA for the CDR3: TGTGCCAGCGGGTCCCCGGGACTAGCGAACTACGAGCAGTACTTC. Protein product: CASGSPGLANYEQYF.

This clonotype was observed many times. The chain carries TRBV14 and TRBJ2-1; the D gene is possibly TRBD2 (5 bases). Trimming shortened V by 7 bases and J by 6 bases, and 13 bases separated the two germline ends. CDR3 size: 13 residues. Germline lookup yields CDR1 SGHDN and CDR2 FVKESK. CDR3 coding DNA: TGTGCCAGCAAGGATCATGGAGGCAATGAGCAGTTCTTC. Translating it yields CASKDHGGNEQFF.

This sequence joins TRBV5-4 and TRBJ2-2; 11 positions match TRBD2. V shed 4 bases and J 5 bases; nucleotides not matched to a gene: 10. Per germline, CDR1 SGHNT and CDR2 YYREEE (reference sequence). The CDR3 is 17 residues long. The CDR3 region has the DNA TGTGCCAGCAGCCCCCGGGGGATAGCGGGGGGGACCGGGGAGCTGTTTTTT. Its translation is CASSPRGIAGGTGELFF.

This clonotype was observed a handful of times. The chain uses TRBV20-1 and TRBJ1-5; D remains unclear. The CDR3 spans 14 residues. Trimming stripped 3 bases from V and 1 base from J, with 10 bases between. Germline V gene lookup returns CDR1 DFQATT and CDR2 SNEGSKA (reference sequence). The CDR3 reads CSASVDASNQPQHF. The CDR3 DNA follows: TGCAGTGCTAGCGTGGATGCAAGCAATCAGCCCCAGCATTTT.

This clonotype was seen ten or more times. The rearrangement uses TRBV7-8 and TRBJ1-2; 8 bases are shared with TRBD1. Germline V lookup: CDR1 SGHVS, CDR2 FQNEAQ. The length of the CDR3 is 15 residues. V lost 3 bases, J lost 7 bases, and 10 bases stayed unmatched. In DNA form, the CDR3 reads TGTGCCAGCAGCTTCCCGGGACAGGCCCCTGTTGGCTACACCTTC. Amino acid sequence: CASSFPGQAPVGYTF. Using reference TRBV7-8 and TRBJ1-2 for the parts outside the CDR3, the full variable domain is GAGVSQSPRYKVAKRGQDVALRCDPISGHVSLFWYQQALGQGPEFLTYFQNEAQLDKSGLPSDRFFAERPEGSVSTLKIQRTQQEDSAVYLCASSFPGQAPVGYTFGSGTRLTVV.

Details on this clonotype: A much larger clone differs by one base, so this may be a read error. CDR3 nucleotide sequence: TGCGCCAGCAGCCCCGGGACACACACAGATACGCAGTATTTT. Amino acid sequence: CASSPGTHTDTQYF. The chain links TRBV4-1 to TRBJ2-3, with TRBD1 as a possible D gene (6 bases). In germline, CDR1 is MGHRA, CDR2 YSYEKL. The CDR3 length is 14 residues. Trimming pared 4 bases from V and 2 bases from J, leaving 10 bases between.

As regards this clonotype: A much more abundant neighbour one base away suggests this may be a read error. The gene calls are TRBV27 and TRBJ2-7; 9 nucleotides match TRBD1. The CDR3 contains 16 residues. In germline, CDR1 is MNHEY, CDR2 SMNVEV (reference sequence). The junction had 11 bases not matched to a gene; V was cut back by 5 bases and J by 3 bases. CDR3 DNA sequence: TGTGCCAGCAGTAAATCCCCCGGGACAGGGAACTACGAGCAGTACTTC. Amino acid sequence: CASSKSPGTGNYEQYF.

The rearrangement uses TRBV6-5 and TRBJ2-1, with D possibly being TRBD1 or TRBD2 (5 bases each). This CDR3 region has 19 residues. The germline V gene has CDR1 MNHEY and CDR2 SVGAGI. V lost 0 bases, J lost 0 bases, and 18 bases lay in between. The CDR3 DNA follows: TGTGCCAGCAGTTACTCGAGAGGGGCAGGGCCGAGCTCCTACAATGAGCAGTTCTTC. Protein sequence: CASSYSRGAGPSSYNEQFF.

The chain couples TRBV10-3 to TRBJ2-7; D uncertain. Looked up from germline, CDR1 is ENHRY and CDR2 is SYGVKD. Trimming pared 3 bases from V and 6 bases from J, leaving 12 bases between. CDR3 length: 13 amino acids. The CDR3 nucleotides read TGTGCCATCAGTGACAGGCGTCCTAGCGAGCAGTACTTC. The encoded protein is CAISDRRPSEQYF.

This clonotype appeared many times. The chain uses TRBV18 and TRBJ1-1, with 11 bases aligning to TRBD1. From germline, CDR1 is KGHSH and CDR2 LQKENI. The CDR3 sequence is 14 residues long. The trim removed 4 bases at V and 6 bases at J, leaving 4 bases unmatched. The CDR3 is CASSQDRGLAEAFF. DNA for the CDR3: TGTGCCAGCTCACAGGACAGGGGGCTTGCTGAAGCTTTCTTT.

This clonotype was recorded a few times. CDR3 DNA sequence: TGTGCCAGCAGCCACCCGGGGGCAAATCTTGAAGCTTTCTTT. Amino acids: CASSHPGANLEAFF. The chain joins TRBV7-8 to TRBJ1-1; perhaps TRBD1 as D (6 bases). Germline V lookup: CDR1 SGHVS, CDR2 FQNEAQ. CDR3 length: 14 residues. Deletions cut 5 bases from V and 7 bases from J, with 17 bases between.

This clonotype was seen more than once but under ten times. The chain combines TRBV12-3 or TRBV12-4 with TRBJ1-1, with D tentatively TRBD1 (5 bases). This CDR3 is built from 13 residues. Trimming cost V 8 bases and J 4 bases, with 14 bases left between them. CDR3 amino acids: CASGFGGVTEAFF. The DNA of the CDR3 is TGTGCCAGCGGATTTGGGGGGGTCACTGAAGCTTTCTTT.

In this sample, this clonotype turned up many times. This chain joins TRBV27 and TRBJ2-7; D gene ambiguous. Germline V gene sequence: CDR1 MNHEY, CDR2 SMNVEV (reference sequence). V was pared by 2 bases and J by 6 bases, with 2 bases between. The CDR3 totals 10 residues. The CDR3 is CASSLGEQYF. The CDR3 DNA sequence: TGTGCCAGCAGTTTAGGCGAGCAGTACTTC.